One T cell receptor (beta chain) is described in this entry. Profiling relied on immunoSEQ multiplex PCR, and the TCRdb table lists in-frame clones only, not all of them. The table includes roughly 55,000 clones, less than 75% detected once. This entry is derived from a study of radiotherapy plus CTLA-4 blockade in lung cancer. The wider study: Patients showed objective responses in about 20% of cases, and disease control was achieved by 31%.

Trimming removed 6 bases from V and 8 bases from J; junction bases left unmatched: 9. The CDR3 consists of 13 residues. The germline V gene has CDR1 SGDLS and CDR2 YYNGEE. The sequence was obtained from a human donor with non-small cell lung cancer whose response to radiotherapy plus ipilimumab could not be evaluated. The chain carries TRBV9 and TRBJ1-2; TRBD1 aligns across 8 bases. Sample: peripheral blood, taken from a patient treated with radiotherapy plus ipilimumab. This CDR3 is CASTPGTGSGYTF. The CDR3 DNA reads TGTGCCAGCACCCCAGGGACAGGATCAGGCTACACCTTC.